These 30 T cell receptor beta chains came from one sample sequenced in a study of regulatory T cells in long-lasting Graves disease. Libraries of TCR beta came from iRepertoire HTBI primers plus Arm-PCR of CDR3 regions. Each CDR3 protein gets one entry after TCRdb re-called the multiplex PCR reads with MiXCR. The repertoire holds under 500,000 distinct CDR3 sequences, with about 20% as singletons. Time point here: persistent/refractory GD, antithyroid drugs over 5 years with positive TRAb. Scientists built the TCR library using RNA that was extracted from PBMCs. Specimen: peripheral blood mononuclear cells (PBMCs), collected when the disease was refractory, from a patient treated with antithyroid drugs. These receptors were taken from a female donor with Graves disease.

The chain employs TRBV13 and TRBJ2-7; 8 positions match TRBD2. This CDR3 comprises 14 residues. V shed 10 bases and J 0 bases; nucleotides not matched to a gene: 8. Germline V CDR1 and CDR2: PRHDT, FYEKMQ (reference sequence). The CDR3 sequence: CATRIAGSSYEQYF. CDR3 in DNA: TGTGCCACTAGAATAGCGGGAAGCTCCTACGAGCAGTACTTC. The full variable domain, completed using reference TRBV13 and TRBJ2-7, is AAGVIQSPRHLIKEKRETATLKCYPIPRHDTVYWYQQGPGQDPQFLISFYEKMQSDKGSIPDRFSAQQFSDYHSELNMSSLELGDSALYFCATRIAGSSYEQYFGPGTRLTVT.

The chain carries TRBV7-9 and TRBJ1-1; D unresolved. With 5 bases removed from V and 2 bases from J, the gap between germline ends came to 18 bases. The CDR3 totals 16 residues. Germline V gene data show CDR1 as SEHNR and CDR2 as FQNEAQ (reference sequence). CDR3 region: CASSREGLASNTEAFF. The DNA for the CDR3 is TGTGCCAGCAGCCGAGAGGGCCTTGCCTCTAACACTGAAGCTTTCTTT.

This clonotype was picked up many times. This chain joins TRBV5-6 and TRBJ2-5; 8 positions match TRBD1. The V segment lost 4 bases and the J segment 1 base; nucleotides outside the gene matches: 6. In germline, CDR1 is SGHDT, CDR2 YYEEEE. This CDR3 has 15 amino acids. The CDR3 is CASSLLGQAQETQYF. The CDR3 region has the DNA TGTGCCAGCAGCCTATTGGGACAGGCCCAAGAGACCCAGTACTTC.

This clonotype was detected once. J is TRBJ2-1 and V is TRBV10-3; tentatively, D is TRBD2 (5 bases). The germline V and J ends were trimmed by 6 bases and 4 bases, with 10 bases remaining between them. From germline, CDR1 is ENHRY and CDR2 SYGVKD. CDR3 length equals 13 residues. The DNA for the CDR3 is TGTGCCATCAGCGGGGATGGGTACAATGAGCAGTTCTTC. This gives the protein CAISGDGYNEQFF.

This clonotype was detected many times. CDR3 residues: CASSFTGTNTGELFF. Here the CDR3 DNA reads TGTGCCAGCAGTTTTACAGGGACGAACACCGGGGAGCTGTTTTTT. The rearrangement joins TRBV12-3 or TRBV12-4 to TRBJ2-2; TRBD1 might be the D (6 bases). V was clipped by 3 bases and J by 0 bases, with 8 bases between them. The CDR3 length is 15 residues.

This clonotype was seen ten or more times. The genes are TRBV5-1 and TRBJ2-2, with a weak D call TRBD1 (6 bases). The V and J ends lost 1 base and 4 bases respectively, with 11 bases between them. The CDR3 spans 15 residues. CDR1 SGHRS and CDR2 YFSETQ come from the germline V gene. CDR3 in amino acids: CASSLKGEGTGELFF. In nucleotides, the CDR3 is TGCGCCAGCAGCTTGAAGGGGGAAGGCACCGGGGAGCTGTTTTTT.

Of note for this clonotype: A much bigger clone sits one base away, suggesting this may be a read error. This CDR3 is CASSLAKSYEQYF. DNA of the CDR3: TGTGCCAGCTCTCTGGCGAAATCCTACGAGCAGTACTTC. V is TRBV7-2 and J is TRBJ2-7; no clear D gene. The germline gives CDR1 SGHTA, CDR2 FQGNSA. The CDR3 spans 13 residues. V dropped 8 bases and J dropped 1 base, with 12 bases sitting between them.

This clonotype was detected many times. The V and J genes are TRBV2 and TRBJ2-5; possible D gene TRBD2, 7 bases. From germline, CDR1 is SNHLY and CDR2 FYNNEI. This CDR3 spans 15 amino acids. Between the trimmed V and J ends, which lost 7 bases and 5 bases, there was a span of 20 bases. CDR3 loop: CASNPPAGGQETQYF. CDR3 sequence (DNA): TGTGCCAGCAACCCGCCCGCCGGGGGGCAGGAGACCCAGTACTTC.

This clonotype was observed a handful of times. CDR3 residues: CASSKNSGNTIYF. CDR3 sequence (DNA): TGTGCCAGTAGTAAAAACTCTGGAAACACCATATATTTT. The V gene is TRBV19, the J gene TRBJ1-3; D is ambiguous. The germline V and J ends were trimmed by 4 bases and 0 bases, with 4 bases remaining between them. This CDR3 has 13 amino acids. CDR1 LNHDA and CDR2 SQIVND come from the germline V gene (reference sequence).

This clonotype has at least ten counts. V is TRBV5-1 and J is TRBJ1-1, with TRBD1 matching over 10 bases. This CDR3 comprises 17 residues. Germline V gives CDR1 SGHRS, CDR2 YFSETQ. Germline trimming cut 0 bases from V and 0 bases from J; bases unmatched to any gene: 5. The CDR3 here is CASSLGDRGVMNTEAFF. CDR3 DNA: TGCGCCAGCAGCTTGGGGGACAGGGGCGTTATGAACACTGAAGCTTTCTTT.

This clonotype appeared many times. The J gene is TRBJ1-1, the V gene TRBV7-2; 7 bases are shared with TRBD1. V lost 3 bases, J lost 4 bases, and 5 bases stayed unmatched. CDR3 length equals 14 residues. Germline CDR1 is SGHTA and CDR2 is FQGNSA. The CDR3: CASSFLTGTTEAFF. The CDR3 region has the DNA TGTGCCAGCAGCTTCCTGACAGGGACCACTGAAGCTTTCTTT. Supplemented by reference TRBV7-2 and TRBJ1-1, the full variable domain reads GAGVSQSPSNKVTEKGKDVELRCDPISGHTALYWYRQSLGQGLEFLIYFQGNSAPDKSGLPSDRFSAERTGGSVSTLTIQRTQQEDSAVYLCASSFLTGTTEAFFGQGTRLTVV.

This clonotype was seen repeatedly, ten times or more. V is TRBV28 and J is TRBJ2-7, with unresolved D. Germline-derived CDR1 and CDR2 are MDHEN and SYDVKM. With 8 bases removed from V and 0 bases from J, the gap between germline ends came to 14 bases. The CDR3 contains 14 residues. In DNA form, the CDR3 reads TGTGCCAGCCTGCAGGCCCCTAGCTCCTACGAGCAGTACTTC. Its translation is CASLQAPSSYEQYF.

This clonotype was recorded at least ten times. V usage is TRBV7-2 and J usage is TRBJ2-5, with 8 bases that match TRBD1. This CDR3 has 15 amino acids. The V and J ends lost 5 bases and 4 bases, in that order; junction bases with no gene match: 9. Germline loops: CDR1 SGHTA, CDR2 FQGNSA. CDR3 bases: TGTGCCAGCAGCGAGGACAGGGTGATCCCAGAGACCCAGTACTTC. Protein: CASSEDRVIPETQYF.

Ten or more counts support this clonotype. V gene TRBV2 combines with J gene TRBJ2-5; D possibly uses TRBD1 or TRBD2 (5 bases each). V was clipped by 6 bases and J by 3 bases, with 11 bases between them. Germline lookup yields CDR1 SNHLY and CDR2 FYNNEI. This CDR3 has 13 residues. CDR3 DNA sequence: TGTGCCAGCAGCCGGGACGCAGAAGAGACCCAGTACTTC. Protein: CASSRDAEETQYF.

In the case of this clonotype: Germline and junction disagree at one end, which may indicate a read error. The V call is TRBV12-3 or TRBV12-4, the J call TRBJ1-2; D is ambiguous. The CDR3 extends over 12 amino acids. Here the CDR3 DNA reads TGTGCCAGCAGTAGCAGGAACTATAGCTACACCTTC. Translated: CASSSRNYSYTF.

There are many counts of this clonotype. This chain links TRBV20-1 with TRBJ2-7; D is perhaps TRBD1 (5 bases). CDR3 length: 12 amino acids. The germline CDR1 and CDR2 sequences are DFQATT and SNEGSKA (reference sequence). Between the trimmed V and J ends, which lost 6 bases and 0 bases, there was a span of 9 bases. CDR3 in DNA: TGCAGTGCGGACAAGCCCTCCTACGAGCAGTACTTC. Protein sequence: CSADKPSYEQYF.

This clonotype was counted many times. J is TRBJ2-7 and V is TRBV7-8; D call uncertain. There are 11 residues in the CDR3. Looked up from germline, CDR1 is SGHVS and CDR2 is FQNEAQ. Trimming left V 1 base short and J 9 bases short, with 7 bases between. The CDR3 sequence: CASSLDLWQYF. CDR3 in DNA: TGTGCCAGCAGCTTAGACCTTTGGCAGTACTTC.

The chain is built from TRBV10-3 and TRBJ2-2; possibly TRBD1 or TRBD2 for D (5 bases each). The CDR3 consists of 14 residues. Germline V gene data show CDR1 as ENHRY and CDR2 as SYGVKD. Trimming cost V 10 bases and J 4 bases, with 16 bases left between them. The CDR3 DNA reads TGTGCCACCCTTTCCGGGGCGGGCACCGGGGAGCTGTTTTTT. Encoded protein: CATLSGAGTGELFF.

The rearrangement joins TRBV18 to TRBJ2-2; 7 bases are shared with TRBD1. The V gene end was trimmed by 3 bases and the J gene end by 5 bases; junction bases not matched to a gene: 6. CDR3 length: 15 residues. Germline CDR1 is KGHSH and CDR2 is LQKENI. CDR3 DNA sequence: TGTGCCAGCTCACCTACAGGGGATGGAACCGGGGAGCTGTTTTTT. The encoded protein is CASSPTGDGTGELFF.

This clonotype was recorded many times. The CDR3: CATSNTRLETQYF. The DNA for the CDR3 is TGTGCCACCTCAAATACTAGACTCGAGACCCAGTACTTC. This sequence joins TRBV10-3 and TRBJ2-5; TRBD2 is a possible D gene (5 bases). CDR3 size: 13 residues. Germline V lookup: CDR1 ENHRY, CDR2 SYGVKD. Trimming left V 10 bases short and J 5 bases short, with 17 bases between.

Many counts were recorded for this clonotype. CDR3 DNA: TGTGCCAGCGCTCGACAGGGGGACGTCTACGAGCAGTACTTC. Translated, it gives CASARQGDVYEQYF. This chain connects TRBV28 to TRBJ2-7; 9 bases agree with TRBD1. V was clipped by 8 bases and J by 3 bases; unmatched bases: 8. The CDR3 is 14 amino acids. Germline values: CDR1 MDHEN, CDR2 SYDVKM.

This clonotype was detected many times. The chain is built from TRBV28 and TRBJ1-1, with a weak D call TRBD1 (6 bases). Trimming removed 6 bases from V and 0 bases from J, with 11 bases in between. This CDR3 region has 14 residues. Germline V lookup: CDR1 MDHEN, CDR2 SYDVKM. The chain's CDR3 is CASSRGGVNTEAFF. The CDR3 DNA follows: TGTGCCAGCAGCCGAGGGGGAGTGAACACTGAAGCTTTCTTT.

The rearrangement uses TRBV5-8 and TRBJ1-2; D gene ambiguous. The CDR3 runs 11 residues. V shed 1 base and J shed 14 bases, with 12 bases lying between them. Germline lookup yields CDR1 SGHTS and CDR2 YDEGEE. CDR3 loop: CASSLYTDRTF. Written as DNA, the CDR3 is TGTGCCAGCAGCTTGTACACAGACCGGACCTTC.

Ten or more counts support this clonotype. The chain carries TRBV28 and TRBJ1-4, with 9 nucleotides matching TRBD1. With V trimmed by 6 bases and J by 8 bases, 7 bases remained unmatched. From germline, CDR1 is MDHEN and CDR2 SYDVKM. This CDR3 spans 14 amino acids. The CDR3 region is CASRPTGGREKLFF. CDR3 DNA sequence: TGTGCCAGCAGACCGACAGGGGGACGGGAAAAACTGTTTTTT.

The V call is TRBV7-9, the J call TRBJ2-5; TRBD2 aligns across 10 bases. The ends lost 4 bases at V and 4 bases at J; junction bases unmatched: 6. The germline V gene encodes CDR1 SEHNR and CDR2 FQNEAQ (reference sequence). This CDR3 comprises 15 residues. The DNA of the CDR3 is TGTGCCAGCAGCTCCGGGACTAGCGTGGGAGAGACCCAGTACTTC. It is translated as CASSSGTSVGETQYF.

This clonotype has ten or more counts. The chain uses TRBV11-2 and TRBJ2-5; 13 bases match TRBD2. This CDR3 has 15 residues. CDR1 is SGHAT and CDR2 is FQNNGV in the germline V gene. The V and J ends lost 4 bases and 6 bases, in that order; junction bases with no gene match: 5. The CDR3 coding sequence is TGTGCCAGCAGCTCCGGACTAGCGGGAGCAAAGACCCAGTACTTC. Translating gives CASSSGLAGAKTQYF.

The V call is TRBV6-9, the J call TRBJ2-5; a possible D gene is TRBD1 (6 bases). Looked up from germline, CDR1 is MNHGY and CDR2 is SVAAGI. The CDR3 runs 14 residues. V was pared by 3 bases and J by 5 bases, with 13 bases between. In nucleotides, the CDR3 is TGTGCCAGCAGTTACAACAGGGTTGTTGAGACCCAGTACTTC. Translating gives CASSYNRVVETQYF.

This clonotype was observed a few times. The chain links TRBV11-1 to TRBJ2-1, with D possibly matching TRBD2 (6 bases). The germline CDR1 and CDR2 sequences are SGHAT and FQDESV (reference sequence). The V gene lost 9 bases and the J gene lost 10 bases, with 10 bases spanning the gap. There are 10 residues in the CDR3. CDR3 bases: TGTGCCAGTAGCGGTTCAGAGCAGTTCTTC. It translates to CASSGSEQFF.

As to this clonotype: This sequence may be a read error, since a much larger clone differs from it by one base. This chain joins TRBV30 and TRBJ2-7, with 7 bases fitting TRBD1. CDR3 size: 13 residues. Looked up from germline, CDR1 is GTSNPN and CDR2 is SVGIG (reference sequence). Trimming cost V 7 bases and J 3 bases; bases outside gene matches: 9. The CDR3 is CAYVEAGGYEQYF. CDR3 nucleotides: TGTGCCTATGTAGAGGCAGGGGGCTACGAGCAGTACTTC.

The gene calls are TRBV2 and TRBJ2-6; D not resolved. The CDR3 extends over 12 amino acids. Germline-derived CDR1 and CDR2 are SNHLY and FYNNEI. With 8 bases removed from V and 12 bases from J, the gap between germline ends came to 14 bases. For the CDR3, the DNA is TGTGCCAGCGTTGCAGGACCGGCCGTCCTGACTTTC. This translates into CASVAGPAVLTF.